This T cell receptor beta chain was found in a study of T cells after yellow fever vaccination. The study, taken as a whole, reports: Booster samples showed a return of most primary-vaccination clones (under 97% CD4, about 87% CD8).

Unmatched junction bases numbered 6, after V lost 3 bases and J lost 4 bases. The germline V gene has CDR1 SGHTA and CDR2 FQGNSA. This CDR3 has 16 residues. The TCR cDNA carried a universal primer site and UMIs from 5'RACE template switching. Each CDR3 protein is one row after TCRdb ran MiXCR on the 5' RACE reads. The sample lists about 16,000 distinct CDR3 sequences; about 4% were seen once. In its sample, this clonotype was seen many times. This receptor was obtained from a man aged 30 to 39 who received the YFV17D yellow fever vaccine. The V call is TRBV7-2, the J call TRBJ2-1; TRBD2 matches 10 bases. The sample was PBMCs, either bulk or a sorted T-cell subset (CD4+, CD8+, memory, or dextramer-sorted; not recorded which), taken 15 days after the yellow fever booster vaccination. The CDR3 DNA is TGTGCCAGCAGCTTCCCGGGGACTAGCGTATACAATGAGCAGTTCTTC. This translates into CASSFPGTSVYNEQFF.